The rows below give T cell receptor beta chains drawn from one sample of a study of beta chain features in type 1 diabetes. Using immunoSEQ multiplex PCR, the repertoire was profiled, and TCRdb retains in-frame clones only, with some absent. The sample carries 160,000 or so clones, 9% recorded once. Sequencing input: central memory CD4+ T cells from blood. Source of these receptors: a woman younger than 45 with type 1 diabetes. Each CDR3 is given without its conserved first and last residue. Fields, in order: V gene, CDR3 protein.

TRBV29-1 SARGSGANTGELF
TRBV7-8 ASSLGTARDGGYT
TRBV6-5 ASSYSRSGANVLT
TRBV6-1 ASSGQQSSYNEQF
TRBV7-7 ASSLPRGGEQY
TRBV6-1 ASTLDTFTGELF
TRBV4-1 ASSQEQTRAGQPQH
TRBV18 ASSPTSVRSYEQY
TRBV6-1 ASSQDRGNEQY
TRBV4-2 ASSQGSGRYQETQY
TRBV28 ASIKTGETQY
TRBV5-1 ASSPAGTGLNEQY
TRBV9 ASSVDQTNEKLF
TRBV11-3 ASSLERLRSKQF
TRBV5-1 ASSAGQWGTEAF
TRBV5-4 ASSLQGQGAQQF
TRBV11-2 ASSSPRVADTQY
TRBV11-2 ASSLDGAGIEQF
TRBV30 AWDDYRGLGYT
TRBV7-3 ASTPSGQITSGSLF
TRBV7-9 ASSLVGADTQY
TRBV29-1 SVGPGVNYGYT
TRBV29-1 SVQGPPTEAF